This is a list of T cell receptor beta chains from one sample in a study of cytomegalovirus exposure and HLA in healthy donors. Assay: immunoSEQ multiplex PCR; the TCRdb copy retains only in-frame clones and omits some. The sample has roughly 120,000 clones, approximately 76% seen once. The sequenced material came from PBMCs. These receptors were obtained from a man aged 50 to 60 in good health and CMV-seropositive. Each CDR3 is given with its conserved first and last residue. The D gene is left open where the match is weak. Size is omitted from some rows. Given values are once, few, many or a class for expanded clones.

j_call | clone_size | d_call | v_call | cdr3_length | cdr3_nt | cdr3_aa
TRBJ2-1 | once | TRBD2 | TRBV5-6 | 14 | TGTGCCAGCAGCTCCGGGACTAGCGGTAATGAGCAGTTCTTC | CASSSGTSGNEQFF
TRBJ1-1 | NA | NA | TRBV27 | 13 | TGTGCCAGCAGTTTAACTGCCACGACTGAAGCTTTCTTT | CASSLTATTEAFF
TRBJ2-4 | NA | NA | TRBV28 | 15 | TGTGCCAGCAGTTTGTCGGAGGGAAGGGCTAACATTCAGTACTTC | CASSLSEGRANIQYF
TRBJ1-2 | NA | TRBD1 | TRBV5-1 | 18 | TGCGCCAGCAGCTTGGCCGCAGGAGGGGGCGACTTTACCTATGGCTACACCTTC | CASSLAAGGGDFTYGYTF
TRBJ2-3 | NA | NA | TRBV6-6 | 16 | TGTGCCAGCACAAAGGCGCGGGCCACTAGCACAGATACGCAGTATTTT | CASTKARATSTDTQYF
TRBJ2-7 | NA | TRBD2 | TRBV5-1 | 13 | TGCGCCAGCAGCGCAGCGGGAGCGGTCGAGCAGTACTTC | CASSAAGAVEQYF
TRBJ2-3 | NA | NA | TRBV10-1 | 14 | TGCGCCAGCAGTGCGGCCTACTACACAGATACGCAGTATTTT | CASSAAYYTDTQYF
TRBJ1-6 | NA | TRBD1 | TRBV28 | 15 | TGTGCCAGCAGTTGGGGAGACAGGGGGAGGTCACCCCTCCACTTT | CASSWGDRGRSPLHF
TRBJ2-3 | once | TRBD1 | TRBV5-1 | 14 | TGCGCCAGCAGCACGGGACAGGGCACAGATACGCAGTATTTT | CASSTGQGTDTQYF
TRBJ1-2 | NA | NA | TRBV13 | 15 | TGTGCCAGCACCCAAACCTCAGGAATAAACTATGGCTACACCTTC | CASTQTSGINYGYTF
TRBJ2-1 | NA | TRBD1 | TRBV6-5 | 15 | TGTGCCAGCAGTTACACCGACAGGGCTTACAATGAGCAGTTCTTC | CASSYTDRAYNEQFF
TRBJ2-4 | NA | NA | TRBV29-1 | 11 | TGCAGCGTTGTAGGAGGGTACATTCAGTACTTC | CSVVGGYIQYF
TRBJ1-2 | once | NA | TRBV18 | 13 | TGTGCCAGCTCACCCGACAGGATCTATGGCTACACCTTC | CASSPDRIYGYTF
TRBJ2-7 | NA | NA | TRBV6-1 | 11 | TGTGCCAGCAGTGAATTAGCCACCCCGTACTTC | CASSELATPYF
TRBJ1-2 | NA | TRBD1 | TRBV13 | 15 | TGTGCCAGCAGTCAGGGACAGGGAATGGACTATGGCTACACCTTC | CASSQGQGMDYGYTF
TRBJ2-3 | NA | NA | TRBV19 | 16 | TGTGCCAGTAGTATAGGAACGGGAAGTGGGACAGATACGCAGTATTTT | CASSIGTGSGTDTQYF
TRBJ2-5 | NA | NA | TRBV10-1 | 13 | TGCGCCAGCAGTGTAAACAGACAAGAGACCCAGTACTTC | CASSVNRQETQYF
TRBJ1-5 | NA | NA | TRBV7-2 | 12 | TGTGCCAGCAGCCTCCCTAATCAGCCCCAGCATTTT | CASSLPNQPQHF
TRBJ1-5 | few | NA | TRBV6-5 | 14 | TGTGCCAGCAGTGCACATGATAGCAATCAGCCCCAGCATTTT | CASSAHDSNQPQHF
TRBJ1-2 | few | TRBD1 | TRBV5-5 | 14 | TGTGCCAGCGGGGGTATGGGACAGGGAGATGGCTACACCTTC | CASGGMGQGDGYTF
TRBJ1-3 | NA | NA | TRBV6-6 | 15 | TGTGCCAGCAGGCCGGGGGGGAGCTCTGGAAACACCATATATTTT | CASRPGGSSGNTIYF
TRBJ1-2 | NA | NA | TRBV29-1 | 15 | TGCAGCGTTGAAGATCAGGGGTCGAGCTACTATGGCTACACCTTC | CSVEDQGSSYYGYTF
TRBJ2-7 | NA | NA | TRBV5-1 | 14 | TGCGCCAGCAGCTTGGTAGCCGGGGTCCACGAGCAGTACTTC | CASSLVAGVHEQYF
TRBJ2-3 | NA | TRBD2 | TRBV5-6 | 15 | TGTGCCAGCAGCTTGGGAGCTAGCGGGAGGTTCGCGCAGTATTTT | CASSLGASGRFAQYF
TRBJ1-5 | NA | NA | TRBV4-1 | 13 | TGCGCCAGCAGCCAAGTGGTCGGTTCGGGAAAGCATTTT | CASSQVVGSGKHF
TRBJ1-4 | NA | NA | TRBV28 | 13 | TGTGCCAGCAGTTTAGGGACATCTGAAAAACTGTTTTTT | CASSLGTSEKLFF
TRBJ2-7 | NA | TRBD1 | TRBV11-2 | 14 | TGTGCCAGCAGCCCGCAGGGGGCGGGGTACGAGCAGTACTTC | CASSPQGAGYEQYF
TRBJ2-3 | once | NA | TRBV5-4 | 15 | TGTGCCAGCAGCTCCCCCGAGCGGGTCACAGATACGCAGTATTTT | CASSSPERVTDTQYF
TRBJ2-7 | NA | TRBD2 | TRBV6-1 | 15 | TGTGCCGGGGGAGGATGGCGGGGGAGCTCCTACGAGCAGTACTTC | CAGGGWRGSSYEQYF
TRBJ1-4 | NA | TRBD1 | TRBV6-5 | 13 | TGTGCCAGCCGTCGACAGGGCCGCGAAAAACTGTTTTTT | CASRRQGREKLFF
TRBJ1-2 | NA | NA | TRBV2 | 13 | TGTGCCAGCAGGTGGATACAGGGCTATGGCTACACCTTC | CASRWIQGYGYTF
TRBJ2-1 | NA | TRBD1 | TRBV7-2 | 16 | TGTGCCAGCAGACGGACCGGGACAGGGGTCTACAATGAGCAGTTCTTC | CASRRTGTGVYNEQFF
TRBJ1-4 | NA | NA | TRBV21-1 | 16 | TGTGCCAGCAGCAAAGCGCTTCCGGGGGATGAGGAAAAACTGTTTTTT | CASSKALPGDEEKLFF
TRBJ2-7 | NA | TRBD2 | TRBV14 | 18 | TGTGCCAGCAGCCATCCCGGGGGACTAGCGGGTTCAACCTACGAGCAGTACTTC | CASSHPGGLAGSTYEQYF
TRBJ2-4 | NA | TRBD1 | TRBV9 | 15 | TGTGCCAGCAGCGGGCAGGGGGAAGCCAAAAACATTCAGTACTTC | CASSGQGEAKNIQYF
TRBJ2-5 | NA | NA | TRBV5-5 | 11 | TGTGCCAGCAGCCCCGGGGGGACCCAGTACTTC | CASSPGGTQYF
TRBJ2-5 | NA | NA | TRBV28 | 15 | TGTGCCAGCAGTTTTAGCGGAACGCCGGGGGAGACCCAGTACTTC | CASSFSGTPGETQYF
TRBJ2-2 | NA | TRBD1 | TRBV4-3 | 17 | TGCGCCAGCAGCCAAGAACACTTGACAGGGTCCACCGGGGAGCTGTTTTTT | CASSQEHLTGSTGELFF
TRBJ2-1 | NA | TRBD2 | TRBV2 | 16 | TGTGCCAGCAGTGAATTAGCGGGAGGGTCCTACAATGAGCAGTTCTTC | CASSELAGGSYNEQFF
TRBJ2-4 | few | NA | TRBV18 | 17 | TGTGCCAGCTCACCACCGGCGGGCGCCGGGGGTGAAAACATTCAGTACTTC | CASSPPAGAGGENIQYF
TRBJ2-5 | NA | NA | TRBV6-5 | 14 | TGTGCCAGCAGTTATGGCCCAAGGGGCGAGACCCAGTACTTC | CASSYGPRGETQYF
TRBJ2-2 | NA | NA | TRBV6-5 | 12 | TGTGCCAGCGGGGCCAGCACCGGGGAGCTGTTTTTT | CASGASTGELFF
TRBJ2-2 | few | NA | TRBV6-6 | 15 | TGTGCCAGCAGTATCGGCGGCCTGAACACCGGGGAGCTGTTTTTT | CASSIGGLNTGELFF
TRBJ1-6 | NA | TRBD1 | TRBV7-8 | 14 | TGTGCCAGCAGGGGAGGACAGGGGAATTCACCCCTCCACTTT | CASRGGQGNSPLHF
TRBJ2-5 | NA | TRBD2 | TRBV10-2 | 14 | TGCGCCAGCAGTGAATCCGGGGGGACAGAGACCCAGTACTTC | CASSESGGTETQYF
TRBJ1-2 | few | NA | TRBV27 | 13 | TGTGCCAGCAGCGGAGACAGGTACTCTGGCTACACCTTC | CASSGDRYSGYTF
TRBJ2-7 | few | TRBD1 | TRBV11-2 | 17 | TGTGCCAGCAGCTTGGGCTGGGGGACAGGGGGGTCCTACGAGCAGTACTTC | CASSLGWGTGGSYEQYF
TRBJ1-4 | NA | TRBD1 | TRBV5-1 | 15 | TGCGCCAGCAGCTCTCCGGGACAGGGAGATGAAAAACTGTTTTTT | CASSSPGQGDEKLFF
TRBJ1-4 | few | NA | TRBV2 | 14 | TGTGCCAGCAGTGAGAGAAGTACTTCCGCGGAACTGTTTTTT | CASSERSTSAELFF